This TCR beta chain comes out of a study of T cells expressing NK-cell markers. TCRdb re-called the 5' RACE reads, yielding one record per CDR3 amino acid sequence without DNA. Its listing shows under 500,000 distinct CDR3 sequences. The CDR3 covers 15 residues. Per the germline V gene, CDR1 is MNHNS and CDR2 is SASEGT. The receptor comes from a woman between 18 and 75 years old in good health. Input material: blood T cells: a sorted CD56 or NKG2C T cell subset, CD4+ or CD8+ T cells, or bulk PBMC T cells (not recorded which). The V and J genes are TRBV6-1 and TRBJ2-3; the D call from TCRdb, TRBD2, cannot be confirmed without DNA. CDR3 sequence: CASSPGGRSTDTQYF.